This T cell receptor (beta chain) is from a study of T cell responses to AZD1222 COVID-19 vaccine. Study-wide context: Second-dose schedules of about 4 or about 12 weeks were combined. Study findings and constraints: The donor group comprised mostly white British people and more females; the analysis possibly underestimated clonal diversity. Only five to seven AZD1222 recipients were seropositive at baseline. Only after the peak T cell response were repertoires sampled.

The V segment lost 7 bases and the J segment 6 bases; nucleotides outside the gene matches: 1. The length of the CDR3 is 14 residues. Germline loops: CDR1 SGHAT, CDR2 FQNNGV. Produced via immunoSEQ multiplex PCR; TCRdb's table is partial and in-frame only. The data contain some 160,000 clones, under 95% of them singletons. Comment on this clone: As yet, its antigen is unknown.

V gene TRBV11-2 combines with J gene TRBJ2-2; 14 bases match TRBD2. This receptor was identified in an adult in good health. Specimen: peripheral blood, collected on day 0 of AZD1222 vaccination. CDR3 DNA sequence: TGTGCCAGCATGGGACTAGCGGGAGCCGGGGAGCTGTTTTTT. Its translation: CASMGLAGAGELFF.